This section outlines one TCR beta chain sequence together with its context. This specimen belongs to a study of blood T cell repertoires in COVID-19. Enrollees, roughly 18 to 89 years old, lived in 25 or so US areas. Two negative PCRs, clearance, or symptom resolution characterized the recovered Cohort 3 donors. This CDR3 comprises 18 residues. Unmatched junction bases numbered 12, after V lost 0 bases and J lost 6 bases. Germline-derived CDR1 and CDR2 are MDHEN and SYDVKM. Sequenced by immunoSEQ multiplex PCR; TCRdb stores in-frame clones only, minus some. The sample shows 250,000 to 300,000 clones, 86% of them seen only once.

The receptor was isolated from a man younger than 35 who had recovered from COVID-19. Specimen: PBMCs or T cells enriched from blood (not recorded which). The V gene is TRBV28, the J gene TRBJ2-5; 11 positions match TRBD2. CDR3 DNA: TGTGCCAGCAGTTTATGGGGACTAGCGGAGGCGGGGTTTAAGACCCAGTACTTC. Translation gives CASSLWGLAEAGFKTQYF.